This entry lists 17 T cell receptor beta chains sequenced from one sample in a study of blood T cell repertoires in COVID-19. Generated by immunoSEQ multiplex PCR, the TCRdb table keeps only in-frame clones and is missing some. The sample lists some 89,000 clones, about 92% occurring once. The sample was peripheral blood. Source of these receptors: a man aged 50 to 60 with acute or convalescent COVID-19.

This rearrangement joins TRBV28 to TRBJ1-2; D ambiguous. V was shortened by 7 bases and J by 5 bases, with 20 bases between the two germline ends. Germline V gene sequence: CDR1 MDHEN, CDR2 SYDVKM. This CDR3 comprises 15 residues. CDR3 loop: CASIPRTGNRYGYTF. The CDR3 nucleotides are TGTGCCAGCATTCCGAGGACGGGAAACCGATATGGCTACACCTTC.

The CDR3 sequence is CASSVGRGGGEQFF. For the CDR3, the DNA is TGTGCCAGCAGCGTAGGAAGGGGAGGGGGTGAGCAGTTCTTC. This chain links TRBV9 with TRBJ2-1; a weak D match, TRBD2 (7 bases). This CDR3 comprises 14 residues. V was trimmed by 0 bases and J by 9 bases, leaving 13 bases between them. Germline V gene data show CDR1 as SGDLS and CDR2 as YYNGEE. The variable domain in full, completed from reference TRBV9 and TRBJ2-1, reads DSGVTQTPKHLITATGQRVTLRCSPRSGDLSVYWYQQSLDQGLQFLIQYYNGEERAKGNILERFSAQQFPDLHSELNLSSLELGDSALYFCASSVGRGGGEQFFGPGTRLTVL.

The rearrangement joins TRBV4-1 to TRBJ1-5, with 9 bases that match TRBD1. The junction had 11 bases not matched to a gene; V was cut back by 4 bases and J by 1 base. The CDR3 contains 18 residues. Per germline, CDR1 MGHRA and CDR2 YSYEKL. The CDR3 bases are TGCGCCAGCAGCCCCGGGACAGGGAGTCCGGAAAGCAATCAGCCCCAGCATTTT. It encodes CASSPGTGSPESNQPQHF.

The V and J genes are TRBV5-6 and TRBJ2-2; D is unclear. There are 14 residues in the CDR3. The germline V and J ends were trimmed by 2 bases and 0 bases, with 5 bases remaining between them. Germline CDR1 SGHDT, CDR2 YYEEEE. The CDR3 protein is CASSFPSNTGELFF. The CDR3 DNA reads as TGTGCCAGCAGCTTTCCCTCGAACACCGGGGAGCTGTTTTTT.

V gene TRBV11-2 combines with J gene TRBJ2-1; 7 positions match TRBD1. The ends lost 3 bases at V and 8 bases at J; junction bases unmatched: 10. CDR3 size: 15 residues. Germline CDR1 is SGHAT and CDR2 is FQNNGV. The CDR3: CASSLVNRGSDEQFF. CDR3 coding DNA: TGTGCCAGCAGCTTGGTGAACAGGGGCAGTGATGAGCAGTTCTTC. Variable domain in full (rest from reference TRBV11-2 and TRBJ2-1): EAGVAQSPRYKIIEKRQSVAFWCNPISGHATLYWYQQILGQGPKLLIQFQNNGVVDDSQLPKDRFSAERLKGVDSTLKIQPAKLEDSAVYLCASSLVNRGSDEQFFGPGTRLTVL.

This clone was seen a single time. The rearrangement joins TRBV30 to TRBJ2-1; TRBD1 matches 8 bases. The CDR3 consists of 15 residues. Unmatched junction bases numbered 2, after V lost 1 base and J lost 0 bases. Germline V gene lookup returns CDR1 GTSNPN and CDR2 SVGIG (reference sequence). CDR3 nucleotide sequence: TGTGCCTGGAGTGAGGGACAGGACTCCTACAATGAGCAGTTCTTC. Amino acids: CAWSEGQDSYNEQFF.

V gene TRBV19 combines with J gene TRBJ2-4; perhaps TRBD1 as D (5 bases). This CDR3 has 15 amino acids. The V gene's germline CDR1 is LNHDA and CDR2 SQIVND (reference sequence). Trimming took off 7 bases at V and 1 base at J, with 14 bases between the two ends. The DNA of the CDR3 is TGTGCCAGTAAGGATCAGGGCTTCGCCAAAAACATTCAGTACTTC. Translating it yields CASKDQGFAKNIQYF.

The chain recombines TRBV28 with TRBJ1-2, with TRBD1 identical over 7 bases. CDR1 is MDHEN and CDR2 is SYDVKM in the germline V gene. Trimming removed 3 bases from V and 7 bases from J; junction bases left unmatched: 8. This CDR3 is built from 14 residues. The CDR3 DNA reads as TGTGCCAGCAGTTTGCAGGGGGGCGCAATTGGCTACACCTTC. Translating it yields CASSLQGGAIGYTF.

The chain couples TRBV6-2 or TRBV6-3 to TRBJ2-6, with 7 bases matching TRBD2. The junction had 5 bases not matched to a gene; V was cut back by 5 bases and J by 1 base. Germline V gives CDR1 MNHEY, CDR2 SVGEGT. The CDR3 spans 16 residues. CDR3 sequence: CASSRPGGSGANVLTF. For the CDR3, the DNA is TGTGCCAGCAGTCGCCCCGGGGGGTCTGGGGCCAACGTCCTGACTTTC.

The J gene is TRBJ1-2, the V gene TRBV5-1; TRBD1 agrees at 9 bases. This CDR3 has 14 residues. V was clipped by 4 bases and J by 3 bases; unmatched bases: 4. Looked up from germline, CDR1 is SGHRS and CDR2 is YFSETQ. The CDR3 DNA reads as TGCGCCAGCAGCATGGACAGGGGTGACTATGGCTACACCTTC. Translation: CASSMDRGDYGYTF.

This chain links TRBV2 with TRBJ2-1; possibly TRBD2 for D (7 bases). The V end was cut by 10 bases, the J end by 9 bases, with 19 bases between. The germline V gene has CDR1 SNHLY and CDR2 FYNNEI. This CDR3 is built from 13 residues. CDR3 DNA: TGTGCCACCCACTATCGGGGGGCAGTTGAGCAGTTCTTC. This gives the protein CATHYRGAVEQFF.

The V gene is TRBV28, the J gene TRBJ1-2; D is unclear. The CDR3 consists of 12 residues. Germline lookup yields CDR1 MDHEN and CDR2 SYDVKM. With 3 bases removed from V and 2 bases from J, the gap between germline ends came to 4 bases. DNA of the CDR3: TGTGCCAGCAGTTTTATAAACTATGGCTACACCTTC. This encodes CASSFINYGYTF.

V and J are TRBV5-5 and TRBJ1-2; tentative D call: TRBD1 (6 bases). V was pared by 4 bases and J by 2 bases, with 15 bases between. Germline values: CDR1 SGHKS, CDR2 YYEKEE (reference sequence). The CDR3 length is 15 residues. In DNA, the CDR3 is TGTGCCAGCAGCCCTAACGGACAGCGAAACTATGGCTACACCTTC. Translated, it gives CASSPNGQRNYGYTF.

The chain has TRBV6-5 and TRBJ1-2; D is undetermined. V was pared by 2 bases and J by 4 bases, with 11 bases between. The CDR3 totals 14 residues. Germline loops: CDR1 MNHEY, CDR2 SVGAGI. The CDR3 region is CASSYIRLGYGYTF. The CDR3 DNA sequence: TGTGCCAGCAGTTACATCAGGCTCGGCTATGGCTACACCTTC.

V usage is TRBV9 and J usage is TRBJ2-7; perhaps TRBD1 as D (5 bases). Germline V gene sequence: CDR1 SGDLS, CDR2 YYNGEE. Trimming took off 0 bases at V and 9 bases at J, with 25 bases between the two ends. CDR3 length: 17 amino acids. CDR3 nucleotide sequence: TGTGCCAGCAGCGTAGGTCAGGGAACCTCAAACAAAGATGGGCAGTACTTC. It translates to CASSVGQGTSNKDGQYF.

The rearrangement uses TRBV9 and TRBJ1-1; D remains unclear. The CDR3 runs 14 residues. Germline V gives CDR1 SGDLS, CDR2 YYNGEE. V lost 0 bases, J lost 0 bases, and 6 bases lay in between. The CDR3 sequence: CASSVDYMNTEAFF. CDR3 nucleotides: TGTGCCAGCAGCGTAGACTATATGAACACTGAAGCTTTCTTT.

This chain connects TRBV5-8 to TRBJ1-1, with D unresolved. This CDR3 is built from 14 residues. Germline V gene sequence: CDR1 SGHTS, CDR2 YDEGEE. V was cut by 0 bases and J by 0 bases, with 6 bases left in between. This CDR3 is CASSLDSMNTEAFF. Written as DNA, the CDR3 is TGTGCCAGCAGCTTGGACAGCATGAACACTGAAGCTTTCTTT.